This T cell receptor (beta chain) was retrieved from a study of blood T cell repertoires in COVID-19. Study as a whole: Acute and convalescent COVID-19 samples came from the United States, Italy and Spain.

The CDR3 runs to 14 residues. Unmatched junction bases numbered 9, after V lost 5 bases and J lost 8 bases. Germline V gene sequence: CDR1 SEHNR, CDR2 FQNEAQ (reference sequence). Original data processing: The assay estimated nucleated cells by amplifying reference gene primers. The data were produced by immunoSEQ multiplex PCR, yet TCRdb's version contains in-frame clones alone and is incomplete. V and J calls and clone size follow that table, whereas D and trimming were derived from the DNA. The sample lists about 200,000 clones; around 85% were seen once. Patients of the Seattle cohort, enrolled during active infection, were followed longitudinally.

The TCR was taken from a man in his sixties with COVID-19, enrolled during active disease. The genes are TRBV7-9 and TRBJ1-2; 9 bases agree with TRBD1. The sample taken for sequencing was peripheral blood. The CDR3 coding sequence is TGTGCCAGCAGCGCCACAGGGGGCGGCTGGGGCTACACCTTC. Amino acids: CASSATGGGWGYTF.